This TCR beta chain was sequenced in a study of OX40 agonist ivuxolimab in advanced cancers. Overall study context: An agonistic anti-OX40 (CD134) antibody, ivuxolimab, was used to treat the patients. Overall study findings and caveats: Relative to CD4+ cells, CD8+ T cells on average had more expanded clones.

Details on this clone: Its matching antigen is unknown.

TCRdb's copy holds only in-frame clones and misses some; the assay was immunoSEQ multiplex PCR. The sample contains about 150,000 clones, approximately 94% of which appear only once. Sequenced material: CD4+ or CD8+ T cells sorted from blood, taken in a trial of the OX40 agonist ivuxolimab. The source is an adult with an advanced solid tumor such as melanoma, head and neck, liver or kidney cancer.

The CDR3 coding sequence is TGCGCCAGCAGCTTGGTGGGGACAGGGGGCTCTGGAAACACCATATATTTT. It specifies CASSLVGTGGSGNTIYF. The chain recombines TRBV5-1 with TRBJ1-3; 11 bases match TRBD1. CDR3 length: 17 residues. Unmatched junction bases numbered 2, after V lost 0 bases and J lost 0 bases. From germline, CDR1 is SGHRS and CDR2 YFSETQ.